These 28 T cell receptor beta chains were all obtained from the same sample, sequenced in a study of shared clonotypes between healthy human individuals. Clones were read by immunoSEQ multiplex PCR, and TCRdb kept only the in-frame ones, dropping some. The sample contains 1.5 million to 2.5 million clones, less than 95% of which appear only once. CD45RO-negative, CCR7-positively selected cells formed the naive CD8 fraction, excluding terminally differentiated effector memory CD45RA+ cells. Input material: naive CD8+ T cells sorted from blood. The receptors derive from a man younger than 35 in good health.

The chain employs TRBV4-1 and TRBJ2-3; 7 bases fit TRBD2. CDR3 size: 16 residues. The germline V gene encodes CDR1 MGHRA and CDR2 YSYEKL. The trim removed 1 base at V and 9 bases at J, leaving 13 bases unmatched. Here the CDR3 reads CASSQVPSGEAGTQYF. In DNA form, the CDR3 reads TGCGCCAGCAGCCAAGTTCCTAGCGGTGAAGCAGGGACGCAGTATTTT.

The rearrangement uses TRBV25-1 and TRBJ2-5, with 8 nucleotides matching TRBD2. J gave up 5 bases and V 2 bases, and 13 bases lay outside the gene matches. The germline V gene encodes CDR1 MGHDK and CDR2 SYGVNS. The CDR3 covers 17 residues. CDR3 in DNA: TGTGCCAGCAGTGAACGCCAAATGCGGGGGGCCGGGGAGACCCAGTACTTC. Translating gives CASSERQMRGAGETQYF.

CDR3 nucleotides: TGTGCCAGCAGTTACCCTAACACAGATACGCAGTATTTT. The encoded protein is CASSYPNTDTQYF. This chain joins TRBV6-5 and TRBJ2-3, with D hard to call. CDR1 and CDR2 from the germline V gene are MNHEY and SVGAGI. This CDR3 contains 13 residues. The ends were cut back, 2 bases at V and 2 bases at J, with 5 bases in the middle.

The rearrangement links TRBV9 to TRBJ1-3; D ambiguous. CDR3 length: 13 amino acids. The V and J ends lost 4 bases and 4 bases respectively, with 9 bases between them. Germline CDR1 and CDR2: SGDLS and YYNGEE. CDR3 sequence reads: CASSPIAGNTIYF. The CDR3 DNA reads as TGTGCCAGCAGCCCCATCGCCGGAAACACCATATATTTT.

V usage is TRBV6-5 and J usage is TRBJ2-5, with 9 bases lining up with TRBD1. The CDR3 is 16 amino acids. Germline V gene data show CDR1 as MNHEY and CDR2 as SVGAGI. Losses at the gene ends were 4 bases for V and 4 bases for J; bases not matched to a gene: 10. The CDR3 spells CASSSTRPTGGETQYF. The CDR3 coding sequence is TGTGCCAGCAGTTCGACCCGGCCGACAGGGGGAGAGACCCAGTACTTC.

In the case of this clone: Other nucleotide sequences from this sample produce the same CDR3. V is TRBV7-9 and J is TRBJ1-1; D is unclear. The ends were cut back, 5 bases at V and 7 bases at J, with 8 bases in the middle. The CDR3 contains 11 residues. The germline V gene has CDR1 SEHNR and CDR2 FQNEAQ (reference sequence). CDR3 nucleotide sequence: TGTGCCAGCAGCCCAGGTAGTGAAGCTTTCTTT. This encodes CASSPGSEAFF.

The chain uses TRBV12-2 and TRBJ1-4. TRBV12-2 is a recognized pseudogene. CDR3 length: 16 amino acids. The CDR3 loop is CASRLGNSAFNEKLFF. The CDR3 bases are TGTGCAAGTCGCTTAGGTAATTCGGCCTTTAATGAAAAACTGTTTTTT.

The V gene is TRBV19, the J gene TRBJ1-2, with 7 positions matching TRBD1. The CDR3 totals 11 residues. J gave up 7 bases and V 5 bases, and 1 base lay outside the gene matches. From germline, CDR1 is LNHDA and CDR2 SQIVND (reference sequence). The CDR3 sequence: CASSQGVGYTF. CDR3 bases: TGTGCCAGTAGTCAGGGGGTTGGCTACACCTTC.

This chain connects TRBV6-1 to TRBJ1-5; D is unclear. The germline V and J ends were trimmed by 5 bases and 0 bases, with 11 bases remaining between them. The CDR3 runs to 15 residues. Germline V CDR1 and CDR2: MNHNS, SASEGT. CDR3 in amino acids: CASSRLTGSNQPQHF. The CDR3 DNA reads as TGTGCCAGCAGTCGGTTGACTGGTAGCAATCAGCCCCAGCATTTT.

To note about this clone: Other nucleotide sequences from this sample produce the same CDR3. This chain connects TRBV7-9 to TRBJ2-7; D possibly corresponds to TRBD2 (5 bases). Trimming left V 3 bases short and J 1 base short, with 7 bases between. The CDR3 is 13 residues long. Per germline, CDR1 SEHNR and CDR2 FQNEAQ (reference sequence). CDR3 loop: CASSFGGSYEQYF. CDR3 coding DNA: TGTGCCAGCAGCTTCGGCGGGTCCTACGAGCAGTACTTC. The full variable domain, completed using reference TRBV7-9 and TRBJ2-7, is DTGVSQNPRHKITKRGQNVTFRCDPISEHNRLYWYRQTLGQGPEFLTYFQNEAQLEKSRLLSDRFSAERPKGSFSTLEIQRTEQGDSAMYLCASSFGGSYEQYFGPGTRLTVT.

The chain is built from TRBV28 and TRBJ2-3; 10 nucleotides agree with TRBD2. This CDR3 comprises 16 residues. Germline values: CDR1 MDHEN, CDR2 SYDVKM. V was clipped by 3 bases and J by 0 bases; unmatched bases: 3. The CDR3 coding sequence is TGTGCCAGCAGTTTCCTAGCGGGGGCTAGCACAGATACGCAGTATTTT. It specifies CASSFLAGASTDTQYF.

The CDR3 sequence: CASSGRSSSYNEQFF. The CDR3 DNA reads TGTGCCAGCAGCGGGCGGTCGAGCTCCTACAATGAGCAGTTCTTC. This sequence joins TRBV9 and TRBJ2-1; D gene uncertain. CDR1 SGDLS and CDR2 YYNGEE come from the germline V gene. The CDR3 covers 15 residues. Deletions cut 3 bases from V and 0 bases from J, with 10 bases between.

DNA of the CDR3: TGTGCCAGCAGCTATGCGGGAGCTACCTACGAGCAGTACTTC. This translates into CASSYAGATYEQYF. The chain links TRBV5-6 to TRBJ2-7; 7 nucleotides match TRBD2. Germline CDR1 reads SGHDT; CDR2 reads YYEEEE. The V segment lost 3 bases and the J segment 2 bases; nucleotides outside the gene matches: 5. The CDR3 is 14 amino acids.

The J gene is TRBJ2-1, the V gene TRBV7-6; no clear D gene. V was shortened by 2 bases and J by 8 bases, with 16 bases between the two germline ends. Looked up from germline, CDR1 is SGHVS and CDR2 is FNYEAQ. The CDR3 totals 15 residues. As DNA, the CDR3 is TGTGCCAGCAGCTTATCCCCTAGTAGTATCTATGAGCAGTTCTTC. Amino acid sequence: CASSLSPSSIYEQFF.

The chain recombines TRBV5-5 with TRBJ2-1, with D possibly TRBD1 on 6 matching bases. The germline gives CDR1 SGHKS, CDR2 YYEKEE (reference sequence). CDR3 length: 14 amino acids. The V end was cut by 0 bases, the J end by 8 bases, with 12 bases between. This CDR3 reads CASSLGLGAYEQFF. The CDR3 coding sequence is TGTGCCAGCAGCTTGGGTCTGGGGGCCTATGAGCAGTTCTTC.

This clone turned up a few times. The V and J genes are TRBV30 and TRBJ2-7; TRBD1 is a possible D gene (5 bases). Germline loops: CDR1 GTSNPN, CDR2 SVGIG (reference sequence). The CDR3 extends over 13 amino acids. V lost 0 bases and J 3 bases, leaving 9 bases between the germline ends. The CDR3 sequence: CAWSVGRVYEQYF. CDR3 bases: TGTGCCTGGAGTGTAGGCAGGGTCTACGAGCAGTACTTC.

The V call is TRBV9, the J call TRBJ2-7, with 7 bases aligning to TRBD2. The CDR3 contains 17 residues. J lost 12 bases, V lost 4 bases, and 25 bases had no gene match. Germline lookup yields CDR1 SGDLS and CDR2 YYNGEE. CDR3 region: CASSHLMTGGGDGVLYF. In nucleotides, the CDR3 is TGTGCCAGCAGCCACCTTATGACTGGCGGGGGAGATGGGGTTCTGTACTTC.

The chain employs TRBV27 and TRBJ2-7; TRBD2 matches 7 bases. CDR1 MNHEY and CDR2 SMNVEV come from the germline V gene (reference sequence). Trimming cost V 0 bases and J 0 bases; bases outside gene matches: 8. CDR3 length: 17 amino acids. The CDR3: CASSLSQFGGSSYEQYF. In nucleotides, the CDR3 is TGTGCCAGCAGTTTATCGCAATTCGGGGGGAGCTCCTACGAGCAGTACTTC.

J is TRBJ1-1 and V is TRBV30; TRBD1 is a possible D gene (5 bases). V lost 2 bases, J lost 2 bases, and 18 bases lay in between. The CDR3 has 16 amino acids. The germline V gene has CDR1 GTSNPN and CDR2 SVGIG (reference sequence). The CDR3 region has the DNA TGTGCCTGGAGTATTTGGGATTGGGGGGTAAACACTGAAGCTTTCTTT. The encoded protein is CAWSIWDWGVNTEAFF.

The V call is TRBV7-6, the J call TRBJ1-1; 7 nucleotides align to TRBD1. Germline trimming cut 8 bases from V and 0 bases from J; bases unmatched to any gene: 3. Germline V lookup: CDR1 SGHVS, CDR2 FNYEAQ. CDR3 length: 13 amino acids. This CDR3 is CASRQGLNTEAFF. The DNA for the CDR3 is TGTGCCAGCCGACAGGGATTGAACACTGAAGCTTTCTTT.

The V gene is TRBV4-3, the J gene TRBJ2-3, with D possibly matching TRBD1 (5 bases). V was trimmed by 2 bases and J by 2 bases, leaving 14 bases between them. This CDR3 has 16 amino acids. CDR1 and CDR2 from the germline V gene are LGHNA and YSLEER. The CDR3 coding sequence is TGCGCCAGCAGCCAAACAGCAGGGATATACACAGATACGCAGTATTTT. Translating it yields CASSQTAGIYTDTQYF.

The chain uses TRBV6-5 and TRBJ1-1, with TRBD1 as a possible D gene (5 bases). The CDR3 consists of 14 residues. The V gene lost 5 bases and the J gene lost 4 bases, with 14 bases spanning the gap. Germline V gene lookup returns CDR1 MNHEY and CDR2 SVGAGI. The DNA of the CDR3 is TGTGCCAGCAGTCCCCCGGGGGGTATCACTGAAGCTTTCTTT. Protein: CASSPPGGITEAFF.

In DNA, the CDR3 is TGTGCCGAAAGGAGGGGCTTGCATGAGCAGTTCTTC. Translated: CAERRGLHEQFF. The chain uses TRBV5-8 and TRBJ2-1; a weak D match, TRBD2 (6 bases). Germline CDR1 SGHTS, CDR2 YDEGEE. This CDR3 spans 12 amino acids. V was trimmed by 10 bases and J by 8 bases, leaving 16 bases between them.

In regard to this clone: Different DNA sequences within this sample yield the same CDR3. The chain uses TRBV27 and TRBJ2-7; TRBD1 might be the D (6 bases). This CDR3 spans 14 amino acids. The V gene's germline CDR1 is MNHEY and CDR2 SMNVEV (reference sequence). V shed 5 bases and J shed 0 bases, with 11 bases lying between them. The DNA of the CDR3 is TGTGCCAGCAGTCTCCGGGACAACTCCTACGAGCAGTACTTC. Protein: CASSLRDNSYEQYF.

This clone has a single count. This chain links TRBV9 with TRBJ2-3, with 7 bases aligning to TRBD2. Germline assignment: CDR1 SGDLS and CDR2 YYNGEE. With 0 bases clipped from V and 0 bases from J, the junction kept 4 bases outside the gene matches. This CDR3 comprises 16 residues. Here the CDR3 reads CASSVVGTMSTDTQYF. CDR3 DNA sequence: TGTGCCAGCAGCGTAGTAGGGACTATGAGCACAGATACGCAGTATTTT.

The CDR3 nucleotides are TGTGCCTGGAGTCCCCGACAGGGGAGTCGTGAAGCTTTCTTT. Its translation: CAWSPRQGSREAFF. The V and J genes are TRBV30 and TRBJ1-1; TRBD1 matches 8 bases. Germline V gene lookup returns CDR1 GTSNPN and CDR2 SVGIG (reference sequence). This CDR3 is built from 14 residues. Germline trimming cut 2 bases from V and 7 bases from J; bases unmatched to any gene: 9.

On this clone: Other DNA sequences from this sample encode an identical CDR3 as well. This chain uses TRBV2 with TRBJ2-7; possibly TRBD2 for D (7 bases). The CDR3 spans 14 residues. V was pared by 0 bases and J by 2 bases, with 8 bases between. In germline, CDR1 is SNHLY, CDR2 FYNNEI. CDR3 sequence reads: CASSEAGGAYEQYF. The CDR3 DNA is TGTGCCAGCAGTGAAGCAGGGGGGGCCTACGAGCAGTACTTC.

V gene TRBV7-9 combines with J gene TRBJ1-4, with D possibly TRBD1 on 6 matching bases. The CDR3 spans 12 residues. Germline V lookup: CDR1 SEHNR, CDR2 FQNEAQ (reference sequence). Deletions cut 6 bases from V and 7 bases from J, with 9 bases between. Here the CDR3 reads CASSEGGEKLFF. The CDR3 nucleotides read TGTGCCAGCAGTGAGGGGGGTGAAAAACTGTTTTTT.